This is a list of T cell receptor beta chains from one sample in a study of regulatory T cells in long-lasting Graves disease. TCRdb fed the multiplex PCR reads into MiXCR, producing one record per CDR3 protein. The data show around 450,000 distinct CDR3 sequences, roughly 17% seen once. These same data were also listed under a study on T cells in Graves' hyperthyroidism and ophthalmopathy.

This material consisted of peripheral blood mononuclear cells (PBMCs), taken at new diagnosis, from a patient treated with antithyroid drugs. The receptors originated from a man aged 35 to 55 with Graves disease. CDR3s include the opening cysteine and the closing phenylalanine or tryptophan. A D gene is named only where the DNA matches it firmly. A row's size may be missing; if present it is once, few, many or a size class.

d_gene | abundance | j_gene | v_gene | CDR3nt | CDR3aa
TRBD2 | NA | TRBJ2-3 | TRBV20-1 | TGCAGTGCCCTAAGACAGCGGGGAGGCCCAGATACGCAGTATTTT | CSALRQRGGPDTQYF
NA | many | TRBJ2-5 | TRBV28 | TGTGCCAGCAGTTTAAACAGCCCTGAGACCCAGTACTTC | CASSLNSPETQYF
NA | many | TRBJ2-7 | TRBV2 | TGTGCCAGCAGTGTTGGGGGAAACGAGCAGTACTTC | CASSVGGNEQYF
TRBD2 | NA | TRBJ2-3 | TRBV10-3 | TGTGCCATCAGTGCTGATCTAGCGGGAGCAGATACGCAGTATTTT | CAISADLAGADTQYF
TRBD1 | few | TRBJ2-7 | TRBV20-1 | TGCAGTGCTAGAGGTCCCGGGACAGACATAACAATCCACTACGAGCAGTACTTC | CSARGPGTDITIHYEQYF
NA | NA | TRBJ2-5 | TRBV5-1 | TGCGCCAGCAGCACGGCCTATGTGGGGGAGACCCAGTACTTC | CASSTAYVGETQYF
TRBD1 | many | TRBJ2-7 | TRBV18 | TGTGCCAGCTCACCCGGGACAGGGCCCGGGGAGCAGTACTTC | CASSPGTGPGEQYF
TRBD2 | many | TRBJ2-7 | TRBV3-1 | TGTGCCAGCAGCCAAGTAGGGGGTAGCGGGAGTTCCGAGCAGTACTTC | CASSQVGGSGSSEQYF
NA | many | TRBJ2-2 | TRBV11-3 | TGTGCCAGCAGCCCCGCAGATTTGACCGGGGAGCTGTTTTTT | CASSPADLTGELFF
NA | many | TRBJ2-1 | TRBV30 | TGTGCCTGGAGTGTTGACCCATTCGGCAATGAGCAGTTCTTC | CAWSVDPFGNEQFF
TRBD2 | NA | TRBJ2-1 | TRBV5-1 | TGCGCCAGCAGCGCGGGACTAGCGGGAGCCTCCTACAATGAGCAGTTCTTC | CASSAGLAGASYNEQFF
NA | many | TRBJ1-1 | TRBV28 | TGTGCCAGCAGTTTGACAGCCTGGGGAACTGAAGCTTTCTTT | CASSLTAWGTEAFF
TRBD1 | many | TRBJ2-2 | TRBV19 | TGTGCCAGTAGTAGCGGGACAGGGATCACCGGGGAGCTGTTTTTT | CASSSGTGITGELFF
NA | few | TRBJ1-5 | TRBV5-4 | TGTGCCAGCAGCCCCGGAAGGGACAATCAGCCCCAGCATTTT | CASSPGRDNQPQHF
NA | NA | TRBJ2-1 | TRBV6-2/TRBV6-3 | TGTGCCAGCAGTCCCGACTATGGAGGGGAGCAGTTCTTC | CASSPDYGGEQFF
NA | few | TRBJ2-1 | TRBV4-1 | TGCGCCAGCAGCCATGATACTAGCCCCGATGAGCAGTTCTTC | CASSHDTSPDEQFF
NA | many | TRBJ1-2 | TRBV12-3/TRBV12-4 | TGTGCCAGCAGATCCGGAGGCCGGAATGGCTACACCTTC | CASRSGGRNGYTF
NA | NA | TRBJ2-1 | TRBV5-1 | TGCGCCAGCAGCTTCGAGGGAGAGAAGTTCTTC | CASSFEGEKFF
TRBD2 | many | TRBJ2-1 | TRBV2 | TGTGCCAGCAGTGAATCGACCGGGACTAGCGGGAAGGGGGGGTTCTTC | CASSESTGTSGKGGFF
TRBD2 | many | TRBJ2-1 | TRBV24-1 | TGTGCCACCAGTGACCCAACTAGCGGGGCCATCGCTGAGCAGTTCTTC | CATSDPTSGAIAEQFF
NA | many | TRBJ1-4 | TRBV27 | TGTGCCAGCACGCACAAAGGAACTGGACAGACCAATGAAAAACTGTTTTTT | CASTHKGTGQTNEKLFF
NA | NA | TRBJ2-1 | TRBV29-1 | TGCAGCGTTGACCAGGGTGAGCAGTTCTTC | CSVDQGEQFF
TRBD2 | NA | TRBJ2-7 | TRBV28 | TGTGCCAGCACCTCACCAAGGGGGACTAGCGGGAGGTTCACCTACGAGCAGTACTTC | CASTSPRGTSGRFTYEQYF
NA | few | TRBJ2-7 | TRBV6-2/TRBV6-3 | TGTGCCAGCAGTGATAGTGGGCACTCCTACGAGCAGTACTTC | CASSDSGHSYEQYF
NA | NA | TRBJ2-1 | TRBV14 | TGTGCCAGCAGCCAACTTGTTGGCAATGAGCAGTTCTTC | CASSQLVGNEQFF
NA | many | TRBJ2-7 | TRBV27 | TGTGCCAGCAGTTTAGCGGGTTGGACCTACGAGCAGTACTTC | CASSLAGWTYEQYF
NA | NA | TRBJ1-5 | TRBV7-9 | TGTGCCAGCAGCTTAGGGGTATATCAGCCCCAGCATTTT | CASSLGVYQPQHF
NA | many | TRBJ2-7 | TRBV12-3/TRBV12-4 | TGTGCCAGCAGCTTGACTAGGGCCTACGAGCAGTACTTC | CASSLTRAYEQYF
NA | few | TRBJ2-7 | TRBV4-1 | TGCGCCAGCAGCTACCGGGACTTCCCCTCCTACGAGCAGTACTTC | CASSYRDFPSYEQYF
NA | many | TRBJ1-1 | TRBV11-2 | TGTGCCAGCAGCATGGGCACCGACGGTGCTAAAGCTTTCTTT | CASSMGTDGAKAFF
NA | few | TRBJ1-5 | TRBV15 | TGTGCCACCAGCCGAGAGTATAGCAATCAGCCCCAGCATTTT | CATSREYSNQPQHF
TRBD2 | many | TRBJ2-1 | TRBV2 | TGTGCCAGCAGTTTACTAGCGGGTGGATACAATGAGCAGTTCTTC | CASSLLAGGYNEQFF
NA | NA | TRBJ2-1 | TRBV18 | TGTGCCAGCTCACCAACGTACTCCTACAATGAGCAGCTCTTC | CASSPTYSYNEQLF
NA | few | TRBJ1-1 | TRBV15 | TGTGCCACCAGCAGAGATTTGGGGGGATTGGACACTGAAGCTTTCTTT | CATSRDLGGLDTEAFF
NA | few | TRBJ1-4 | TRBV19 | TGTGCCAGTAGTCTCCATGGGGCGGGGGAAAAACTGTTTTTT | CASSLHGAGEKLFF
NA | many | TRBJ1-5 | TRBV28 | TGTGCCAGCAGTTTCCCGCGGGGTGGGAGCAATCAGCCCCAGCATTTT | CASSFPRGGSNQPQHF
NA | many | TRBJ2-1 | TRBV5-1 | TGCGCCAGCAGCCCTCGGGGGCGGGTCAAGAGTGAGCAGTTCTTC | CASSPRGRVKSEQFF
NA | few | TRBJ2-5 | TRBV7-9 | TGTGCCAGCGGCTCACGTCGTTTAGAGCAAGAGACCCAGTACTTC | CASGSRRLEQETQYF
NA | many | TRBJ1-3 | TRBV2 | TGTGCCAGCAGTGAGGAGGGAACTGGAAACACCATATATTTT | CASSEEGTGNTIYF
NA | NA | TRBJ1-1 | TRBV20-1 | TGCAGTGCTGGGAACACTGAAGCTTTCTTT | CSAGNTEAFF
TRBD2 | few | TRBJ2-5 | TRBV5-1 | TGCGCCAGCAGCAAGACTAGCGGGACGCAAGAGACCCAGTACTTC | CASSKTSGTQETQYF
TRBD1 | many | TRBJ1-1 | TRBV20-1 | TGCAGTGCTTTAGGACAGGGAGGCACTGAAGCTTTCTTT | CSALGQGGTEAFF
NA | many | TRBJ2-4 | TRBV12-3/TRBV12-4 | TGTGCCAGCAGTTCAACGTCCAGGGTTACCAAAAACATTCAGTACTTC | CASSSTSRVTKNIQYF